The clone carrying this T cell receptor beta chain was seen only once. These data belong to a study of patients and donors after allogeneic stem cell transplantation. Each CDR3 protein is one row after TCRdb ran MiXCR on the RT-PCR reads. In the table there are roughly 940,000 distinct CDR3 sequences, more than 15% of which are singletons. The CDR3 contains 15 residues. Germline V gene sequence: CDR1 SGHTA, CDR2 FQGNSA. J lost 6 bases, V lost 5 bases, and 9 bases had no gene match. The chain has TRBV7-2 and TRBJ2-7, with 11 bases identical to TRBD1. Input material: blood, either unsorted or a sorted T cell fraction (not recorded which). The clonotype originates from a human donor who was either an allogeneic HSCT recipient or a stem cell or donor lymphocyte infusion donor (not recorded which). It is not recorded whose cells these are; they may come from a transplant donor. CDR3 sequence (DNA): TGTGCCAGCAGCGGGGCGAGGACAGGGGGCTCCGAGCAGTACTTC. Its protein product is CASSGARTGGSEQYF.